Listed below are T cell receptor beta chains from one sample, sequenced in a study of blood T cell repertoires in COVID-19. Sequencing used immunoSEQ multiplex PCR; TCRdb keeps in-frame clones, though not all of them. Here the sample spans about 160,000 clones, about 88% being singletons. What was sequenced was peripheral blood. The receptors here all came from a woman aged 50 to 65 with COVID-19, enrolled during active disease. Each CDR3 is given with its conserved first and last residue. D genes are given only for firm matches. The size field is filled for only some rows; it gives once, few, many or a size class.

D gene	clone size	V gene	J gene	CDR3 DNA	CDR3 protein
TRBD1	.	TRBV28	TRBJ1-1	TGTGCCAGCAGTTTATCGGGACAGGGGGGCACTGAAGCTTTCTTT	CASSLSGQGGTEAFF
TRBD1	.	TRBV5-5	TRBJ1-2	TGTGCCAGCACCCGGGACAGCCTTAACTATGGCTACACCTTC	CASTRDSLNYGYTF
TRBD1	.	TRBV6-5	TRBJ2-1	TGTGCCAGCACCGGGACAGGATTTAATGAGCAGTTCTTC	CASTGTGFNEQFF
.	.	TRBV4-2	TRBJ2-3	TGTGCCAGCAGCCAAGATAGAACGGGCACAGATACGCAGTATTTT	CASSQDRTGTDTQYF
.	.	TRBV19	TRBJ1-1	TGTGCCAGTACCTTCAGGGGCACTGAAGCTTTCTTT	CASTFRGTEAFF
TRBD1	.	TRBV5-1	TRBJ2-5	TGCGCCACCCGAGGGGGCGGGTACGAAGAGACCCAGTACTTC	CATRGGGYEETQYF
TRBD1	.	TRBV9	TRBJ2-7	TGTGCCAGCAGCGCGGGACAGGCCCCCTACGAGCAGTACTTC	CASSAGQAPYEQYF
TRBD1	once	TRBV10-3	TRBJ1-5	TGTGCCATCAGTGGGACAGGGGTCGGCAATCAGCCCCAGCATTTT	CAISGTGVGNQPQHF
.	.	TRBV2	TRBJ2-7	TGTGCCAGCAGTGAAGGTCCGGCGGCCTACGAGCAGTACTTC	CASSEGPAAYEQYF
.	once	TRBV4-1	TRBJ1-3	TGCGCCAGCAGCCAAGGCCGAACCTCTGGCAACACCATATATTTT	CASSQGRTSGNTIYF
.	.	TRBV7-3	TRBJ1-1	TGTGCCAGCAGCTTAAGGCCCGACACTGAAGCTTTCTTT	CASSLRPDTEAFF
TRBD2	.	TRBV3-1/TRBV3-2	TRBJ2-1	TGTGCCAGCAGCCAGGCTAGCGGGGGTGGACCGCACAATGAGCAGTTCTTC	CASSQASGGGPHNEQFF
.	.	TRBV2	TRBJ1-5	TGTGCCAGCAGTGTTCAGGGTGGAACACAGCCCCAGCATTTT	CASSVQGGTQPQHF
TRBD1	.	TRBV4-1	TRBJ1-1	TGCGCCAGCAGCCAAGGGGACAGCTTGAACACTGAAGCTTTCTTT	CASSQGDSLNTEAFF
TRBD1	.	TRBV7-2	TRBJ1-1	TGTGCCAGCAGCTTACGGACAGGTAACACTGAAGCTTTCTTT	CASSLRTGNTEAFF
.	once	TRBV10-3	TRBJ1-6	TGTGCCATCAAAGGGGGGGGAAATTCACCCCTCCACTTT	CAIKGGGNSPLHF
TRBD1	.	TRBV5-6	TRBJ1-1	TGTGCCAGCAGCAAACGACAGGGGAGGTCCACTGAAGCTTTCTTT	CASSKRQGRSTEAFF
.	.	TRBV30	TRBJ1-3	TGTGCCTGGATTCCCAGACAGTTGACTGGAAACACCATATATTTT	CAWIPRQLTGNTIYF
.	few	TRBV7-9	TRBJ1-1	TGTGCCAGCAAGGAAGCGGAGAACACTGAAGCTTTCTTT	CASKEAENTEAFF
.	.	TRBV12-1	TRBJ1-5	TGTGCCAGCAGCGGCAACAGGGCTAGCAATCAGCCCCAGCATTTT	CASSGNRASNQPQHF
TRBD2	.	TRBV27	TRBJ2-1	TGTGCCAGCAGTTGGGGACTAGAGCACAATGAGCAGTTCTTC	CASSWGLEHNEQFF